What follows are 29 T cell receptor beta chains derived from one specimen sequenced in a study of long-term antiretroviral therapy in people with HIV. Investigators performed immunoSEQ version v3.0 at survey level. Assay used: immunoSEQ multiplex PCR; TCRdb lists only in-frame clones, some missing. The sample lists 30,000 or so clones, about four fifths occurring once. Sample: unsorted PBMCs, taken 3 years after starting antiretroviral therapy. Receptors were obtained from a man between 45 and 60 years old with HIV.

The chain carries TRBV10-1 and TRBJ2-7; D may be TRBD1 (7 bases). CDR3 size: 13 residues. The V end was cut by 6 bases, the J end by 2 bases, with 11 bases between. Germline CDR1 is WNHNN and CDR2 is SYGVQD (reference sequence). CDR3: CASSAGQTYEQYF. As DNA, the CDR3 is TGCGCCAGCAGCGCGGGACAGACCTACGAGCAGTACTTC.

V gene TRBV28 combines with J gene TRBJ2-5, with D unclear. In germline, CDR1 is MDHEN, CDR2 SYDVKM. The CDR3 totals 14 residues. Trimming pared 7 bases from V and 4 bases from J, leaving 16 bases between. The CDR3 loop reads CASTSFNPPETQYF. The CDR3 region has the DNA TGTGCCAGCACGTCCTTCAACCCCCCAGAGACCCAGTACTTC.

This clone was recorded once. The chain combines TRBV27 with TRBJ2-1, with 9 bases identical to TRBD2. This CDR3 spans 15 amino acids. The ends lost 0 bases at V and 7 bases at J; junction bases unmatched: 4. Germline lookup yields CDR1 MNHEY and CDR2 SMNVEV (reference sequence). Here the CDR3 DNA reads TGTGCCAGCAGTTTATCTAGCGGGAGAGTAAATGAGCAGTTCTTC. It specifies CASSLSSGRVNEQFF.

The V and J genes are TRBV5-1 and TRBJ1-1; 9 bases align to TRBD1. Germline CDR1 and CDR2: SGHRS and YFSETQ. The CDR3 runs to 13 residues. V gave up 7 bases and J gave up 5 bases; unmatched junction bases: 6. CDR3 residues: CASRDRAATEAFF. In nucleotides, the CDR3 is TGCGCCAGCCGGGACAGGGCTGCGACTGAAGCTTTCTTT.

V is TRBV19 and J is TRBJ2-4, with D possibly being TRBD2 (5 bases). Germline-derived CDR1 and CDR2 are LNHDA and SQIVND (reference sequence). The CDR3 spans 14 residues. Trimming removed 3 bases from V and 1 base from J, with 7 bases in between. The DNA for the CDR3 is TGTGCCAGTAGTATGAGAGGGGCCAAAAACATTCAGTACTTC. Amino acids: CASSMRGAKNIQYF. The entire variable domain, with the rest obtained from reference TRBV19 and TRBJ2-4, is as follows: DGGITQSPKYLFRKEGQNVTLSCEQNLNHDAMYWYRQDPGQGLRLIYYSQIVNDFQKGDIAEGYSVSREKKESFPLTVTSAQKNPTAFYLCASSMRGAKNIQYFGAGTRLSVL.

The table lists this clone with a count of one. The gene calls are TRBV28 and TRBJ1-2; D is unclear. Germline CDR1 MDHEN, CDR2 SYDVKM. Trimming pared 5 bases from V and 5 bases from J, leaving 18 bases between. This CDR3 contains 15 residues. CDR3 nucleotides: TGTGCCAGCAGTCGAACCCGGACGGACGAGTATGGCTACACCTTC. It specifies CASSRTRTDEYGYTF.

The chain carries TRBV5-1 and TRBJ2-3; 7 bases map to TRBD1. V gave up 0 bases and J gave up 2 bases; unmatched junction bases: 6. The CDR3 length is 16 residues. Germline CDR1 and CDR2: SGHRS and YFSETQ. The chain's CDR3 is CASSLADRAPTDTQYF. CDR3 bases: TGCGCCAGCAGCTTGGCAGACAGGGCCCCCACAGATACGCAGTATTTT. Variable domain in full (rest from reference TRBV5-1 and TRBJ2-3): KAGVTQTPRYLIKTRGQQVTLSCSPISGHRSVSWYQQTPGQGLQFLFEYFSETQRNKGNFPGRFSGRQFSNSRSEMNVSTLELGDSALYLCASSLADRAPTDTQYFGPGTRLTVL.

The chain combines TRBV2 with TRBJ2-5; tentative D call: TRBD1 (6 bases). Germline loops: CDR1 SNHLY, CDR2 FYNNEI. CDR3 length: 15 residues. Trimming removed 4 bases at V and 2 bases at J, with 14 bases between. As DNA, the CDR3 is TGTGCCAGCAGTGTAGGGACACTGAAGCAAGAGACCCAGTACTTC. Encoded protein: CASSVGTLKQETQYF.

V gene TRBV20-1 combines with J gene TRBJ2-1; TRBD1 might be the D (5 bases). Trimming took 7 bases from V and 15 from J, leaving 19 bases between them. Germline V gene lookup returns CDR1 DFQATT and CDR2 SNEGSKA (reference sequence). The CDR3 extends over 11 amino acids. CDR3: CSVQGPIQGFF. Written as DNA, the CDR3 is TGCAGTGTCCAAGGCCCCATCCAGGGGTTCTTC.

This clone has more than one count but fewer than ten. V usage is TRBV7-2 and J usage is TRBJ2-7, with D perhaps matching TRBD1 (5 bases). CDR3 length equals 13 residues. Trimming left V 6 bases short and J 3 bases short, with 12 bases between. The germline CDR1 and CDR2 sequences are SGHTA and FQGNSA. CDR3 loop: CASRYDSFYEQYF. The CDR3 DNA is TGTGCCAGCAGGTATGACAGTTTCTACGAGCAGTACTTC.

This clone was seen more than once but under ten times. The genes are TRBV5-4 and TRBJ1-1; 9 nucleotides line up with TRBD1. Germline CDR1 and CDR2: SGHNT and YYREEE (reference sequence). Losses at the gene ends were 2 bases for V and 5 bases for J; bases not matched to a gene: 7. CDR3 length equals 15 residues. The CDR3 sequence is CASSFPGQGRTEAFF. In DNA, the CDR3 is TGTGCCAGCAGCTTCCCCGGACAGGGGAGGACTGAAGCTTTCTTT.

This clone was counted between two and nine times. This chain links TRBV7-9 with TRBJ2-1; D may be TRBD1 or TRBD2 (5 bases each). The CDR3 extends over 16 amino acids. CDR1 and CDR2 from the germline V gene are SEHNR and FQNEAQ (reference sequence). The ends were cut back, 5 bases at V and 7 bases at J, with 21 bases in the middle. CDR3 DNA: TGTGCCAGCAGCCCCCGGGACGGTAAGCCACTGAATGAGCAGTTCTTC. The encoded protein is CASSPRDGKPLNEQFF.

The chain recombines TRBV19 with TRBJ2-1; D remains unclear. In germline, CDR1 is LNHDA, CDR2 SQIVND (reference sequence). V lost 11 bases and J 5 bases, leaving 10 bases between the germline ends. The CDR3 is 11 residues long. The CDR3, as DNA: TGTGCCGCCTATAACGACAATGAGCAGTTCTTC. Translating gives CAAYNDNEQFF.

V and J are TRBV5-1 and TRBJ2-2; D not certain. Trimming took off 4 bases at V and 4 bases at J, with 11 bases between the two ends. The CDR3 consists of 14 residues. Germline V CDR1 and CDR2: SGHRS, YFSETQ. DNA of the CDR3: TGCGCCAGCAGCCCCCAAACAGTCACCGGGGAGCTGTTTTTT. Protein: CASSPQTVTGELFF.

The sample holds one count of this clone. The gene calls are TRBV28 and TRBJ1-1; possible D gene TRBD1, 6 bases. CDR1 is MDHEN and CDR2 is SYDVKM in the germline V gene. The V gene lost 5 bases and the J gene lost 0 bases, with 13 bases spanning the gap. The length of the CDR3 is 15 residues. CDR3 in DNA: TGTGCCAGCAGTGGCCGTCAGGGGCTGAACACTGAAGCTTTCTTT. The encoded protein is CASSGRQGLNTEAFF. Using reference TRBV28 and TRBJ1-1 for the parts outside the CDR3, the full variable domain is DVKVTQSSRYLVKRTGEKVFLECVQDMDHENMFWYRQDPGLGLRLIYFSYDVKMKEKGDIPEGYSVSREKKERFSLILESASTNQTSMYLCASSGRQGLNTEAFFGQGTRLTVV.

The genes are TRBV2 and TRBJ2-7, with 12 nucleotides matching TRBD2. The ends lost 5 bases at V and 7 bases at J; junction bases unmatched: 6. The V gene's germline CDR1 is SNHLY and CDR2 FYNNEI. CDR3 size: 14 residues. DNA for the CDR3: TGTGCCAGCAGTAGACTAGCGGGAGCTGGAGAGCAGTACTTC. Translated, it gives CASSRLAGAGEQYF.

The chain carries TRBV5-1 and TRBJ1-1, with a possible D match to TRBD1 (6 bases). From germline, CDR1 is SGHRS and CDR2 YFSETQ. CDR3 length equals 14 residues. The V and J ends lost 1 base and 5 bases respectively, with 12 bases between them. CDR3 loop: CASSLTGRDTEAFF. CDR3 coding DNA: TGCGCCAGCAGCTTGACAGGGAGGGATACTGAAGCTTTCTTT.

V gene TRBV9 combines with J gene TRBJ1-2, with D maybe TRBD1 (6 bases). The CDR3 consists of 14 residues. CDR1 is SGDLS, CDR2 YYNGEE, per germline. Trimming shortened V by 2 bases and J by 2 bases, and 10 bases separated the two germline ends. The CDR3 region has the DNA TGTGCCAGCAGCGTTGAGGGGGGGAACTATGGCTACACCTTC. This sequence encodes CASSVEGGNYGYTF.

The genes are TRBV28 and TRBJ1-3; TRBD1 might be the D (6 bases). Trimming stripped 3 bases from V and 4 bases from J, with 10 bases between. The germline V gene has CDR1 MDHEN and CDR2 SYDVKM. This CDR3 spans 14 amino acids. CDR3 sequence: CASSLGGRGNTIYF. The CDR3 DNA sequence: TGTGCCAGCAGTTTGGGGGGCCGAGGAAACACCATATATTTT.

This sequence joins TRBV7-2 and TRBJ1-1, with a possible D match to TRBD1 (6 bases). This CDR3 spans 15 amino acids. In germline, CDR1 is SGHTA, CDR2 FQGNSA. The ends were cut back, 2 bases at V and 5 bases at J, with 15 bases in the middle. In DNA form, the CDR3 reads TGTGCCAGCAGCTTATCAAGGGGGGGGGTAACTGAAGCTTTCTTT. Its protein is CASSLSRGGVTEAFF.

The rearrangement links TRBV28 to TRBJ2-4; 8 nucleotides agree with TRBD1. This CDR3 is built from 17 residues. J gave up 3 bases and V 6 bases, and 13 bases lay outside the gene matches. Germline values: CDR1 MDHEN, CDR2 SYDVKM. In nucleotides, the CDR3 is TGTGCCAGCAGGACCCCGCCAGGGGGCAGGGGCAAAAACATTCAGTACTTC. Its translation: CASRTPPGGRGKNIQYF. Combining the CDR3 with reference TRBV28 and TRBJ2-4 gives the whole variable domain DVKVTQSSRYLVKRTGEKVFLECVQDMDHENMFWYRQDPGLGLRLIYFSYDVKMKEKGDIPEGYSVSREKKERFSLILESASTNQTSMYLCASRTPPGGRGKNIQYFGAGTRLSVL.

This rearrangement joins TRBV7-2 to TRBJ1-1, with TRBD1 as a possible D gene (6 bases). The CDR3 is 14 residues long. CDR1 SGHTA and CDR2 FQGNSA come from the germline V gene. With 5 bases removed from V and 2 bases from J, the gap between germline ends came to 12 bases. The CDR3 protein is CASSRLGGNTEAFF. The DNA of the CDR3 is TGTGCCAGCAGCCGCCTAGGGGGAAACACTGAAGCTTTCTTT. The variable domain in full, with the rest retrieved from reference TRBV7-2 and TRBJ1-1, is GAGVSQSPSNKVTEKGKDVELRCDPISGHTALYWYRQSLGQGLEFLIYFQGNSAPDKSGLPSDRFSAERTGGSVSTLTIQRTQQEDSAVYLCASSRLGGNTEAFFGQGTRLTVV.

V and J are TRBV7-2 and TRBJ2-3; 12 nucleotides agree with TRBD2. The germline CDR1 and CDR2 sequences are SGHTA and FQGNSA. There are 15 residues in the CDR3. Germline trimming cut 3 bases from V and 6 bases from J; bases unmatched to any gene: 4. The CDR3 here is CASSLRTSGADTQYF. The CDR3 coding sequence is TGTGCCAGCAGCTTGCGGACTAGCGGGGCTGATACGCAGTATTTT.

The genes are TRBV6-5 and TRBJ1-2; the D gene is possibly TRBD1 (6 bases). V dropped 2 bases and J dropped 10 bases, with 20 bases sitting between them. The CDR3 sequence is 15 residues long. From germline, CDR1 is MNHEY and CDR2 SVGAGI. The CDR3 spells CASSYQIGGHISYTF. The CDR3 coding sequence is TGTGCCAGCAGTTACCAAATCGGGGGGCATATTTCCTACACCTTC.

This chain links TRBV27 with TRBJ2-3; D gene ambiguous. Deletions cut 6 bases from V and 6 bases from J, with 13 bases between. CDR3 length: 13 residues. Germline assignment: CDR1 MNHEY and CDR2 SMNVEV (reference sequence). CDR3 nucleotides: TGTGCCAGCAGACAAGGGCTGTGGGATACGCAGTATTTT. This codes for CASRQGLWDTQYF.

The gene calls are TRBV18 and TRBJ2-1; D is unclear. This CDR3 region has 14 residues. Germline-derived CDR1 and CDR2 are KGHSH and LQKENI. The ends were cut back, 3 bases at V and 5 bases at J, with 11 bases in the middle. The CDR3 DNA reads TGTGCCAGCTCACCTACTAACACAGACAATGAGCAGTTCTTC. It yields the protein CASSPTNTDNEQFF.

This clone showed up just once. V is TRBV7-6 and J is TRBJ2-2; D perhaps matches TRBD1 (5 bases). The V end was cut by 5 bases, the J end by 4 bases, with 14 bases between. This CDR3 region has 15 residues. The germline CDR1 and CDR2 sequences are SGHVS and FNYEAQ. CDR3 DNA sequence: TGTGCCAGCAGCCCGGCTAGGGGCTTCACCGGGGAGCTGTTTTTT. Translation: CASSPARGFTGELFF.

This clone was found once. V and J are TRBV29-1 and TRBJ2-7; TRBD1 agrees at 8 bases. This CDR3 spans 14 amino acids. V was pared by 3 bases and J by 5 bases, with 9 bases of the junction left unmatched. Germline V gene lookup returns CDR1 SQVTM and CDR2 ANQGSEA. The CDR3 DNA sequence: TGCAGCGTTGAGACCGGACAGGGTGGCGACGAGCAGTACTTC. Translated, it gives CSVETGQGGDEQYF.

This chain links TRBV19 with TRBJ2-3; 9 nucleotides align to TRBD2. V shed 2 bases and J 2 bases; nucleotides not matched to a gene: 2. Germline V lookup: CDR1 LNHDA, CDR2 SQIVND (reference sequence). The CDR3 totals 15 residues. CDR3 protein: CASSILAGYTDTQYF. DNA for the CDR3: TGTGCCAGTAGTATACTAGCGGGATACACAGATACGCAGTATTTT. Variable domain in full (rest from reference TRBV19 and TRBJ2-3): DGGITQSPKYLFRKEGQNVTLSCEQNLNHDAMYWYRQDPGQGLRLIYYSQIVNDFQKGDIAEGYSVSREKKESFPLTVTSAQKNPTAFYLCASSILAGYTDTQYFGPGTRLTVL.